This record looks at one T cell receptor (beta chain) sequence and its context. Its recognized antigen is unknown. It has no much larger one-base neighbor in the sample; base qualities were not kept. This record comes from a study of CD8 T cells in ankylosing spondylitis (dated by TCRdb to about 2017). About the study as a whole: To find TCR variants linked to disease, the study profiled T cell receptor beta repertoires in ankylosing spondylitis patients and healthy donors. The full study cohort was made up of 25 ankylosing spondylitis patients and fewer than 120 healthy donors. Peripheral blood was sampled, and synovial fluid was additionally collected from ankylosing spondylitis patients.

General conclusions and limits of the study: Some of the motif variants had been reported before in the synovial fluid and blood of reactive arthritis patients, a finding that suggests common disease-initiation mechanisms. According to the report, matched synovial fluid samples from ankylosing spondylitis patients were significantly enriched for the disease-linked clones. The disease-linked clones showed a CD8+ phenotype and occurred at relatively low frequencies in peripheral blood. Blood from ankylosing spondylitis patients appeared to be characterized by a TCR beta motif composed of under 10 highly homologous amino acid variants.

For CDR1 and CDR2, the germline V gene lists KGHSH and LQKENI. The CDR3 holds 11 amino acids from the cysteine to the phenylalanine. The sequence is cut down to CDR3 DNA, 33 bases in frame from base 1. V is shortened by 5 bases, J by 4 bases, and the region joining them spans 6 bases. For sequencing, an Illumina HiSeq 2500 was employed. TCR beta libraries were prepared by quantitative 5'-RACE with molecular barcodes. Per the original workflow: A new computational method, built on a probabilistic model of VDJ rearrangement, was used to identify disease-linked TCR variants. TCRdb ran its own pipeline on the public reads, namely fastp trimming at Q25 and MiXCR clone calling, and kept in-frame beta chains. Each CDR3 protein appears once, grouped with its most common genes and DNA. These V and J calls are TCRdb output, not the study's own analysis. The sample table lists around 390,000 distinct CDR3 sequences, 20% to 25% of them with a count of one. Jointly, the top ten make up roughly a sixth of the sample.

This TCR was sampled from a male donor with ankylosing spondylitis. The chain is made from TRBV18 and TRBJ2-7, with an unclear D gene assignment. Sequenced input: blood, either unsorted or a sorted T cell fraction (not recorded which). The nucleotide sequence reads TGTGCCAGCTCAGCAGAATACGAGCAGTACTTC. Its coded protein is CASSAEYEQYF.